This entry lists 28 T cell receptor beta chains sequenced from one sample in a study of CD8 T cells in ankylosing spondylitis. TCRdb processed the 5' RACE reads anew with MiXCR; each CDR3 protein has one entry. The sample lists under 250,000 distinct CDR3 sequences; 8% to 10% were seen once. The sequenced sample consisted of blood, either unsorted or a sorted T cell fraction (not recorded which). All receptors come from a female donor with ankylosing spondylitis or in good health (not recorded which).

This clonotype appeared once. The junction does not match germline at one end; this may be a read error. V and J are TRBV2 and TRBJ1-5; D possibly corresponds to TRBD1 (5 bases). The germline V gene encodes CDR1 SNHLY and CDR2 FYNNEI. The CDR3 is 16 residues long. This CDR3 reads CASLRAKTEVNQPRHF. CDR3 bases: TGTGCCTCCCTAAGGGCCAAGACAGAAGTCAATCAGCCCCGGCATTTT.

The chain combines TRBV7-2 with TRBJ2-1; possibly TRBD1 or TRBD2 for D (5 bases each). The CDR3 consists of 13 residues. V gave up 5 bases and J gave up 12 bases, with 17 bases separating them. Germline lookup yields CDR1 SGHTA and CDR2 FQGNSA. The CDR3 nucleotides read TGTGCCAGCAGCCGCCTCTTTGGGGGTGTGCAGTTCTTC. Translating gives CASSRLFGGVQFF.

At least ten counts were recorded for this clonotype. The chain carries TRBV29-1 and TRBJ1-4; D gene ambiguous. The CDR3 runs to 13 residues. The V gene lost 4 bases and the J gene lost 8 bases, with 14 bases spanning the gap. Germline CDR1 is SQVTM and CDR2 is ANQGSEA. This chain's CDR3 is CSVAVSFQEKLFF. CDR3 nucleotides: TGCAGCGTTGCGGTCTCCTTTCAGGAAAAACTGTTTTTT.

The chain has TRBV20-1 and TRBJ2-5; 9 nucleotides align to TRBD2. CDR1 DFQATT and CDR2 SNEGSKA come from the germline V gene (reference sequence). V trimming: 2 bases; J trimming: 5 bases; junction bases outside the gene matches: 3. This CDR3 has 13 residues. CDR3 bases: TGCAGTGCTAGAAATAGCGGGAGCGAGACCCAGTACTTC. This translates into CSARNSGSETQYF.

Ten or more counts support this clonotype. V and J are TRBV20-1 and TRBJ2-1; 9 nucleotides agree with TRBD2. CDR1 and CDR2 (germline): DFQATT, SNEGSKA (reference sequence). The CDR3 covers 16 residues. J gave up 8 bases and V 0 bases, and 11 bases lay outside the gene matches. The CDR3 DNA follows: TGCAGTGCTAGAGATGAGCGGAGCGGGAGGCTTTATGAGCAGTTCTTC. Amino acids: CSARDERSGRLYEQFF.

This clonotype came up many times. The CDR3 sequence is CASSGGGGLASPRIFF. The CDR3 DNA is TGTGCCAGCAGCGGAGGCGGGGGACTAGCGTCCCCCAGGATTTTCTTC. The V call is TRBV9, the J call TRBJ2-1; TRBD2 matches 10 bases. The V segment lost 3 bases and the J segment 16 bases; nucleotides outside the gene matches: 19. The CDR3 extends over 16 amino acids. Germline V gene sequence: CDR1 SGDLS, CDR2 YYNGEE.

The table lists this clonotype with many counts. This chain joins TRBV29-1 and TRBJ1-3; D gene uncertain. Trimming left V 1 base short and J 6 bases short, with 7 bases between. Germline CDR1 is SQVTM and CDR2 is ANQGSEA. The CDR3 is 12 residues long. CDR3 loop: CSVEATLNTIYF. The CDR3 DNA reads TGCAGCGTTGAAGCCACTTTAAACACCATATATTTT.

At least ten counts were recorded for this clonotype. The V and J genes are TRBV20-1 and TRBJ1-3; tentative D call: TRBD1 (6 bases). Deletions cut 6 bases from V and 2 bases from J, with 17 bases between. CDR1 is DFQATT and CDR2 is SNEGSKA in the germline V gene (reference sequence). The CDR3 is made up of 15 amino acids. The CDR3 DNA sequence: TGCAGTGCCCGACCCCAGGGGACCGCTGGAAACACCATATATTTT. Its protein product is CSARPQGTAGNTIYF.

The V gene is TRBV29-1, the J gene TRBJ2-5, with TRBD1 matching over 8 bases. V dropped 7 bases and J dropped 1; count of bases not matched to a gene: 5. Germline loops: CDR1 SQVTM, CDR2 ANQGSEA. This CDR3 comprises 13 residues. The DNA for the CDR3 is TGCAGCGAGAAGGACAGGGTCCAAGAGACCCAGTACTTC. Protein product: CSEKDRVQETQYF.

This clonotype was observed many times. J is TRBJ2-1 and V is TRBV20-1; 8 bases agree with TRBD2. The V gene's germline CDR1 is DFQATT and CDR2 SNEGSKA (reference sequence). Trimming cost V 6 bases and J 10 bases; bases outside gene matches: 17. The CDR3 runs to 15 residues. Here the CDR3 reads CSAGPGLGYSREQFF. CDR3 sequence (DNA): TGCAGTGCGGGACCGGGACTAGGGTATTCCCGCGAGCAGTTCTTC.

The table lists this clonotype with many counts. The chain carries TRBV6-2 or TRBV6-3 and TRBJ2-3; 10 nucleotides line up with TRBD2. The CDR3 is 15 residues long. Germline V gene data show CDR1 as MNHEY and CDR2 as SVGEGT. V trimming: 5 bases; J trimming: 4 bases; junction bases outside the gene matches: 6. The CDR3 sequence is CASSRASGSADTQYF. The CDR3 DNA follows: TGTGCCAGCAGTAGGGCTAGCGGGAGCGCAGATACGCAGTATTTT.

This clonotype appeared many times. CDR3: CASRSMNTEAFF. In DNA form, the CDR3 reads TGTGCCAGCCGATCAATGAACACTGAAGCTTTCTTT. The V gene is TRBV5-4, the J gene TRBJ1-1; no reliable D call. The CDR3 length is 12 residues. V was cut by 7 bases and J by 0 bases, with 7 bases left in between. Germline CDR1 and CDR2: SGHNT and YYREEE (reference sequence). The full variable domain, its missing parts supplied by reference TRBV5-4 and TRBJ1-1, is ETGVTQSPTHLIKTRGQQVTLRCSSQSGHNTVSWYQQALGQGPQFIFQYYREEENGRGNFPPRFSGLQFPNYSSELNVNALELDDSALYLCASRSMNTEAFFGQGTRLTVV.

The V gene is TRBV7-9, the J gene TRBJ2-3; 9 bases map to TRBD2. V lost 4 bases and J lost 3; bases outside the gene matches: 8. CDR3 length: 16 amino acids. The V gene's germline CDR1 is SEHNR and CDR2 FQNEAQ (reference sequence). This chain's CDR3 is CASSSPPSGRTDTQYF. CDR3 DNA: TGTGCCAGCAGCTCCCCCCCCAGCGGGAGGACAGATACGCAGTATTTT.

This clonotype was seen ten or more times. The CDR3 bases are TGCAGTGCGTTAACCCGGGATGAGCAGTTCTTC. Its protein product is CSALTRDEQFF. The rearrangement uses TRBV20-1 and TRBJ2-1, with unresolved D. The germline V gene has CDR1 DFQATT and CDR2 SNEGSKA (reference sequence). Trimming left V 6 bases short and J 8 bases short, with 11 bases between. The CDR3 length is 11 residues.

Notes on this clonotype: At one end, the junction sequence differs from germline, possibly due to a read error. The chain carries TRBV11-2 and TRBJ2-7; the D is unclear. Germline values: CDR1 SGHAT, CDR2 FQNNGV. The CDR3 is made up of 14 amino acids. This CDR3 is CVSSPGRRPYEQYF. CDR3 nucleotide sequence: TGTGTCAGCAGCCCTGGTCGACGCCCCTACGAGCAGTACTTC.

This clonotype was found many times. The chain links TRBV15 to TRBJ2-3; TRBD2 aligns across 13 bases. Germline V gives CDR1 LNHNV, CDR2 YYDKDF (reference sequence). Losses at the gene ends were 2 bases for V and 0 bases for J; bases not matched to a gene: 14. This CDR3 region has 21 residues. CDR3 sequence (DNA): TGTGCCACCAGCAGAAAACCCCCCGGGACTAGCGGGATTGGGAGCACAGATACGCAGTATTTT. It codes for CATSRKPPGTSGIGSTDTQYF.

On this clonotype itself: A much larger clone lies a single base off, so this may be a read error. The chain links TRBV6-2 or TRBV6-3 to TRBJ2-1; the match to TRBD2 covers 9 bases. The CDR3 runs 16 residues. The germline V gene has CDR1 MNHEY and CDR2 SVGEGT. CDR3 protein: CVSSYEREVLYNEQFF. The CDR3 DNA follows: TGTGTCAGCAGTTACGAGCGGGAGGTCCTCTACAATGAGCAGTTCTTC.

The sample holds a few counts of this clonotype. V and J are TRBV20-1 and TRBJ1-3; D remains ambiguous. There are 13 residues in the CDR3. With 7 bases removed from V and 0 bases from J, the gap between germline ends came to 10 bases. The germline gives CDR1 DFQATT, CDR2 SNEGSKA (reference sequence). The CDR3 bases are TGCAGTGTTCCAGTGGACTCTGGAAACACCATATATTTT. This codes for CSVPVDSGNTIYF.

This clonotype was picked up many times. The chain employs TRBV7-8 and TRBJ2-3; 10 nucleotides agree with TRBD1. The V gene end was trimmed by 3 bases and the J gene end by 1 base; junction bases not matched to a gene: 4. Germline V gene data show CDR1 as SGHVS and CDR2 as FQNEAQ. CDR3 length: 16 residues. CDR3 protein: CASSFRTGGGTDTQYF. CDR3 in DNA: TGTGCCAGCAGCTTCCGGACAGGGGGGGGCACAGATACGCAGTATTTT.

The chain couples TRBV6-5 to TRBJ2-3; 7 nucleotides align to TRBD2. Trimming took 2 bases from V and 4 from J; bases not matched to a gene: 3. CDR3 length: 14 amino acids. Germline CDR1 MNHEY, CDR2 SVGAGI. CDR3 region: CASSYRTRADTQYF. The CDR3 DNA reads TGTGCCAGCAGTTACAGGACTAGGGCAGATACGCAGTATTTT.

In its sample, this clonotype was seen a few times. The rearrangement uses TRBV30 and TRBJ1-6; D remains ambiguous. Germline values: CDR1 GTSNPN, CDR2 SVGIG (reference sequence). Trimming left V 0 bases short and J 7 bases short, with 7 bases between. The CDR3 totals 13 residues. This CDR3 reads CAWSVRDNSPLHF. As DNA, the CDR3 is TGTGCCTGGAGTGTGAGAGACAATTCACCCCTCCACTTT. The full variable domain, completed using reference TRBV30 and TRBJ1-6, is SQTIHQWPATLVQPVGSPLSLECTVEGTSNPNLYWYRQAAGRGLQLLFYSVGIGQISSEVPQNLSASRPQDRQFILSSKKLLLSDSGFYLCAWSVRDNSPLHFGNGTRLTVT.

At least ten counts were recorded for this clonotype. The rearrangement joins TRBV5-1 to TRBJ2-7; D assignment may be TRBD1 or TRBD2 (5 bases each). The CDR3 consists of 14 residues. The germline CDR1 and CDR2 sequences are SGHRS and YFSETQ. V dropped 2 bases and J dropped 2 bases, with 11 bases sitting between them. The CDR3 region is CASSFAQEAYEQYF. The CDR3 DNA reads TGCGCCAGCAGCTTCGCACAGGAGGCCTACGAGCAGTACTTC.

In its sample, this clonotype was seen many times. This rearrangement joins TRBV2 to TRBJ2-2, with a tentative D call TRBD1 (5 bases). Germline CDR1 SNHLY, CDR2 FYNNEI. The CDR3 consists of 16 residues. Trimming stripped 7 bases from V and 3 bases from J, with 18 bases between. Here the CDR3 reads CASNSLPGRHTGELFF. CDR3 in DNA: TGTGCCAGCAATTCTTTACCAGGGCGCCACACCGGGGAGCTGTTTTTT.

This clonotype was recorded at least ten times. This rearrangement joins TRBV12-3 or TRBV12-4 to TRBJ2-7, with a tentative D call TRBD1 (6 bases). The CDR3 is 12 residues long. Trimming took off 5 bases at V and 3 bases at J, with 8 bases between the two ends. The CDR3 DNA follows: TGTGCCAGCAGTACACAGGGCTACGAGCAGTACTTC. Its protein product is CASSTQGYEQYF.

At least ten counts were recorded for this clonotype. This rearrangement joins TRBV3-1 to TRBJ2-2, with TRBD1 matching 8 bases. Germline assignment: CDR1 LGHDT and CDR2 YNNKEL (reference sequence). The J segment lost 7 bases and the V segment lost 4 bases, leaving 8 bases of the junction unmatched. CDR3 length: 15 amino acids. The DNA for the CDR3 is TGTGCCAGCAGCCCTATCAGGGGGCAAGGCGGGGAGCTGTTTTTT. Protein sequence: CASSPIRGQGGELFF.

This clonotype was recorded a few times. This rearrangement joins TRBV12-3 or TRBV12-4 to TRBJ1-5, with TRBD1 as a possible D gene (5 bases). The germline V and J ends were trimmed by 5 bases and 0 bases, with 14 bases remaining between them. CDR3 length: 16 residues. The CDR3 spells CASSLKTDFSNQPQHF. CDR3 DNA sequence: TGTGCCAGCAGTCTAAAGACAGATTTTAGCAATCAGCCCCAGCATTTT.

This clonotype was detected many times. V gene TRBV6-5 combines with J gene TRBJ1-2; D gene unclear. Germline V gene lookup returns CDR1 MNHEY and CDR2 SVGAGI. Trimming shortened V by 2 bases and J by 2 bases, and 15 bases separated the two germline ends. This CDR3 has 16 amino acids. The CDR3: CASSYHPTGGNYGYTF. Here the CDR3 DNA reads TGTGCCAGCAGTTACCACCCGACGGGCGGGAACTATGGCTACACCTTC.

This clonotype was detected a few times. The gene calls are TRBV6-4 and TRBJ1-1; D not certain. With 8 bases removed from V and 1 base from J, the gap between germline ends came to 11 bases. Germline values: CDR1 MRHNA, CDR2 SNTAGT. The CDR3 runs to 13 residues. The CDR3 sequence: CASFRTANTEAFF. The CDR3 coding sequence is TGTGCCAGCTTCCGCACAGCGAACACTGAAGCTTTCTTT.